A single sample is the source of the 11 T cell receptor beta chains below, sequenced in a study of identical twins. TCRdb reprocessed the 5' RACE reads via MiXCR and lists one record per CDR3 protein. The sample consists of some 560,000 distinct CDR3 sequences, more than 9% of them appearing once. These data are also associated with another study on yellow fever vaccine responses in identical twins.

Material for sequencing was PBMCs. Receptor source: a woman between 18 and 30 years old in good health.

This clonotype was seen a handful of times. Compared with germline, one end of the junction differs, possibly owing to a read error. CDR3 nucleotides: TGTGCCAGCAGCTTAAACAGTGAAGCTTTCTTT. Its protein product is CASSLNSEAFF. This chain uses TRBV5-5 with TRBJ1-1; no clear D gene. The CDR3 extends over 11 amino acids. Germline CDR1 and CDR2: SGHKS and YYEKEE (reference sequence). Combining the CDR3 with reference TRBV5-5 and TRBJ1-1 gives the whole variable domain DAGVTQSPTHLIKTRGQQVTLRCSPISGHKSVSWYQQVLGQGPQFIFQYYEKEERGRGNFPDRFSARQFPNYSSELNVNALLLGDSALYLCASSLNSEAFFGQGTRLTVV.

This clonotype was counted between two and nine times. The chain employs TRBV10-3 and TRBJ2-6; maybe TRBD1 (6 bases). The CDR3 loop spans 16 amino acids. V shed 6 bases and J shed 0 bases, with 12 bases lying between them. The germline gives CDR1 ENHRY, CDR2 SYGVKD. The CDR3 DNA sequence: TGTGCCATCAGAGGACAGATGAGCTCTGGGGCCAACGTCCTGACTTTC. The encoded protein is CAIRGQMSSGANVLTF.

This chain uses TRBV20-1 with TRBJ2-7, with D tentatively TRBD2 (5 bases). CDR3 length equals 13 residues. Germline V lookup: CDR1 DFQATT, CDR2 SNEGSKA (reference sequence). The V and J ends lost 7 bases and 3 bases respectively, with 16 bases between them. The CDR3 loop is CSVVSSSDYEQYF. In DNA form, the CDR3 reads TGCAGTGTTGTCTCTAGCTCCGACTACGAGCAGTACTTC.

Ten or more counts support this clonotype. The chain carries TRBV27 and TRBJ2-7; 7 nucleotides line up with TRBD2. This CDR3 has 13 amino acids. Germline lookup yields CDR1 MNHEY and CDR2 SMNVEV (reference sequence). V dropped 3 bases and J dropped 6; count of bases not matched to a gene: 5. This CDR3 is CASSLGGESEQYF. CDR3 sequence (DNA): TGTGCCAGCAGTTTGGGAGGGGAGAGCGAGCAGTACTTC.

This chain links TRBV20-1 with TRBJ2-3; 9 bases fit TRBD1. The J segment lost 3 bases and the V segment lost 3 bases, leaving 7 bases of the junction unmatched. The V gene's germline CDR1 is DFQATT and CDR2 SNEGSKA (reference sequence). The CDR3 runs to 15 residues. DNA for the CDR3: TGCAGTGCTAGTGCGGGACAGGGATGGACAGATACGCAGTATTTT. This sequence encodes CSASAGQGWTDTQYF.

This clonotype was detected only a few times. V and J are TRBV9 and TRBJ2-3; 7 nucleotides match TRBD2. The CDR3 is 14 amino acids. Germline CDR1 is SGDLS and CDR2 is YYNGEE. The ends lost 5 bases at V and 2 bases at J; junction bases unmatched: 5. DNA for the CDR3: TGTGCCAGCAGAGGTGGACTAGACACAGATACGCAGTATTTT. It yields the protein CASRGGLDTDTQYF.

This clonotype appeared a few times. The genes are TRBV11-2 and TRBJ2-7; 13 nucleotides align to TRBD2. The CDR3 extends over 15 amino acids. With V trimmed by 3 bases and J by 3 bases, 2 bases remained unmatched. Germline-derived CDR1 and CDR2 are SGHAT and FQNNGV. CDR3 in amino acids: CASSLRTSGGYEQYF. In nucleotides, the CDR3 is TGTGCCAGCAGCTTGCGGACTAGCGGGGGCTACGAGCAGTACTTC.

This clonotype was observed at least ten times. V is TRBV6-2 or TRBV6-3 and J is TRBJ2-3; a possible D gene is TRBD2 (5 bases). The CDR3 has 15 amino acids. Germline assignment: CDR1 MNHEY and CDR2 SVGEGT. Trimming took off 6 bases at V and 2 bases at J, with 15 bases between the two ends. The CDR3 DNA follows: TGTGCCAGCAGCCCGATGGGCGGGCCCACAGATACGCAGTATTTT. Protein product: CASSPMGGPTDTQYF.

This clonotype was counted many times. V is TRBV28 and J is TRBJ2-7; 9 bases match TRBD1. Germline values: CDR1 MDHEN, CDR2 SYDVKM. Germline trimming cut 6 bases from V and 2 bases from J; bases unmatched to any gene: 8. The CDR3 loop spans 15 amino acids. The CDR3 DNA reads as TGTGCCAGCAGCACGGGACAGGGACGTCCCTACGAGCAGTACTTC. The encoded protein is CASSTGQGRPYEQYF.

This clonotype turned up a few times. The CDR3 is CATSRDRLYYNEQFF. Here the CDR3 DNA reads TGTGCCACCAGCAGAGATCGTCTATACTACAATGAGCAGTTCTTC. The V gene is TRBV15, the J gene TRBJ2-1; no reliable D call. Trimming shortened V by 0 bases and J by 3 bases, and 9 bases separated the two germline ends. Germline CDR1 and CDR2: LNHNV and YYDKDF (reference sequence). CDR3 length: 15 residues. The variable domain in full, with the rest retrieved from reference TRBV15 and TRBJ2-1, is DAMVIQNPRYQVTQFGKPVTLSCSQTLNHNVMYWYQQKSSQAPKLLFHYYDKDFNNEADTPDNFQSRRPNTSFCFLDIRSPGLGDTAMYLCATSRDRLYYNEQFFGPGTRLTVL.

The table lists this clonotype with a few counts. J is TRBJ1-2 and V is TRBV27, with TRBD1 as a possible D gene (6 bases). V shed 6 bases and J shed 2 bases, with 16 bases lying between them. This CDR3 region has 15 residues. Germline assignment: CDR1 MNHEY and CDR2 SMNVEV (reference sequence). The CDR3, as DNA: TGTGCCAGCAGGCCCGAGGCGCAGGGGAACTATGGCTACACCTTC. Translating it yields CASRPEAQGNYGYTF.